A single sample is the source of the 8 T cell receptor beta chains below, sequenced in a study of T-cell memory formation after mild COVID-19. Each CDR3 protein gets one entry after TCRdb re-called the 5' RACE reads with MiXCR. The sample lists 580,000 or so distinct CDR3 sequences; 17% were seen once. Input material: PBMCs or a T cell subset sorted from them (not recorded which). These receptor sequences come from an adult woman who had mild COVID-19 (a few samples of this study predate the infection). Cell type and time point are not known.

This clonotype appeared a few times. This chain uses TRBV12-3 or TRBV12-4 with TRBJ2-3; 12 bases align to TRBD2. Losses at the gene ends were 0 bases for V and 2 bases for J; bases not matched to a gene: 3. The CDR3 extends over 17 amino acids. The CDR3 coding sequence is TGTGCCAGCAGTTTAGCAGGACTAGCGGGGACCACAGATACGCAGTATTTT. Translated: CASSLAGLAGTTDTQYF.

The rearrangement uses TRBV7-9 and TRBJ2-3, with TRBD2 identical over 10 bases. V shed 3 bases and J 5 bases; nucleotides not matched to a gene: 14. CDR1 SEHNR and CDR2 FQNEAQ come from the germline V gene (reference sequence). This CDR3 spans 18 amino acids. CDR3 coding DNA: TGTGCCAGCAGCTTGGGTGTCGTTCAGCGGGAGGGGAGAGATACGCAGTATTTT. It encodes CASSLGVVQREGRDTQYF.

The chain combines TRBV18 with TRBJ1-6; maybe TRBD1 (5 bases). The CDR3 loop spans 17 amino acids. V was cut by 2 bases and J by 5 bases, with 16 bases left in between. CDR1 is KGHSH and CDR2 is LQKENI in the germline V gene. The CDR3: CASSPARKGRNNSPLHF. As DNA, the CDR3 is TGTGCCAGCTCACCAGCACGAAAGGGACGAAATAATTCACCCCTCCACTTT.

The chain combines TRBV6-2 or TRBV6-3 with TRBJ1-2; TRBD1 is a possible D gene (6 bases). Trimming cost V 7 bases and J 7 bases, with 13 bases left between them. Germline CDR1 MNHEY, CDR2 SVGEGT. The CDR3 extends over 12 amino acids. The CDR3 nucleotides are TGTGCCAGCACCAGCAGGGGCCTTGGCTACACCTTC. This sequence encodes CASTSRGLGYTF.

This clonotype was recorded many times. The chain uses TRBV4-1 and TRBJ1-5, with D possibly matching TRBD1 (5 bases). The length of the CDR3 is 16 residues. With 0 bases removed from V and 6 bases from J, the gap between germline ends came to 15 bases. Germline-derived CDR1 and CDR2 are MGHRA and YSYEKL. The CDR3: CASSQDNTGAAQPQHF. In DNA form, the CDR3 reads TGCGCCAGCAGCCAAGATAATACCGGGGCCGCTCAGCCCCAGCATTTT.

The chain employs TRBV7-3 and TRBJ2-2; the match to TRBD2 covers 9 bases. Germline lookup yields CDR1 SGHTA and CDR2 FQGTGA. CDR3 length: 15 residues. V shed 4 bases, J shed 3 bases, and the junction held 3 bases outside the gene matches. CDR3 sequence (DNA): TGTGCCAGCAGCTCTAGCGGGACGTACACCGGGGAGCTGTTTTTT. Residues: CASSSSGTYTGELFF.

This sequence joins TRBV28 and TRBJ2-4; D not resolved. CDR1 MDHEN and CDR2 SYDVKM come from the germline V gene. This CDR3 comprises 15 residues. The V end was cut by 5 bases, the J end by 0 bases, with 11 bases between. The CDR3 sequence: CASSPLTVAKNIQYF. Written as DNA, the CDR3 is TGTGCCAGCAGTCCCCTGACGGTAGCCAAAAACATTCAGTACTTC.

The gene calls are TRBV4-3 and TRBJ2-2; 9 bases are shared with TRBD2. The ends lost 0 bases at V and 3 bases at J; junction bases unmatched: 2. Germline V lookup: CDR1 LGHNA, CDR2 YSLEER. The CDR3 covers 16 residues. The CDR3 DNA follows: TGCGCCAGCAGCCAAGAAGCGGGAGGCCACACCGGGGAGCTGTTTTTT. This sequence encodes CASSQEAGGHTGELFF.